The next 26 T cell receptor beta chains were all read from a single sample in a study of T cell changes during pregnancy in multiple sclerosis. TCRdb keeps only in-frame clones here, not all; method: immunoSEQ multiplex PCR. The sample lists some 74,000 clones, around 92% occurring once. The specimen comprised peripheral blood, sampled before pregnancy. These TCRs come from a female donor with multiple sclerosis, enrolled in a pregnancy study.

This chain connects TRBV4-3 to TRBJ2-1, with 13 bases identical to TRBD2. The junction had 7 bases not matched to a gene; V was cut back by 2 bases and J by 6 bases. This CDR3 has 17 residues. The germline gives CDR1 LGHNA, CDR2 YSLEER. The CDR3 protein is CASSQRLAGGQGNEQFF. The CDR3 region has the DNA TGCGCCAGCAGCCAACGACTAGCGGGAGGTCAGGGCAATGAGCAGTTCTTC.

The genes are TRBV11-3 and TRBJ1-1, with 7 bases that match TRBD1. The CDR3 spans 13 residues. With 0 bases clipped from V and 10 bases from J, the junction kept 5 bases outside the gene matches. Germline CDR1 and CDR2: SGHNT and YENEEA. CDR3 residues: CASSLDDREVAFF. The CDR3 DNA is TGTGCCAGCAGCTTAGATGACAGGGAGGTAGCTTTCTTT.

The chain links TRBV4-3 to TRBJ2-7, with a tentative D call TRBD1 (6 bases). V gave up 0 bases and J gave up 4 bases, with 13 bases separating them. The germline V gene encodes CDR1 LGHNA and CDR2 YSLEER. The CDR3 runs to 15 residues. For the CDR3, the DNA is TGCGCCAGCAGCCAAGATAGGCAGGGGCTATACGAGCAGTACTTC. It codes for CASSQDRQGLYEQYF.

This chain uses TRBV28 with TRBJ1-2; D remains unclear. Trimming left V 6 bases short and J 2 bases short, with 7 bases between. Germline-derived CDR1 and CDR2 are MDHEN and SYDVKM. This CDR3 has 12 amino acids. The CDR3 loop is CASRTPNYGYTF. DNA of the CDR3: TGTGCCAGCAGGACACCCAACTATGGCTACACCTTC.

About this clone itself: The junction departs from germline at one end; a sequencing error may be responsible. The chain is built from TRBV7-9 and TRBJ1-5; possibly TRBD1 for D (5 bases). CDR3 length equals 15 residues. Germline V gene data show CDR1 as SEHNR and CDR2 as FQNEAQ (reference sequence). CDR3 nucleotides: TGTGTCAGCAGCTTAAACCAGGGTCGGAATCAGCCCCAGCATTTT. Translation: CVSSLNQGRNQPQHF.

V gene TRBV19 combines with J gene TRBJ2-3; maybe TRBD1 (6 bases). Germline V gene data show CDR1 as LNHDA and CDR2 as SQIVND (reference sequence). The CDR3 sequence is 13 residues long. The V gene lost 4 bases and the J gene lost 3 bases, with 8 bases spanning the gap. In DNA form, the CDR3 reads TGTGCCAGTAGTACAGGGGCAACAGATACGCAGTATTTT. Its translation: CASSTGATDTQYF. Using reference TRBV19 and TRBJ2-3 for the parts outside the CDR3, the full variable domain is DGGITQSPKYLFRKEGQNVTLSCEQNLNHDAMYWYRQDPGQGLRLIYYSQIVNDFQKGDIAEGYSVSREKKESFPLTVTSAQKNPTAFYLCASSTGATDTQYFGPGTRLTVL.

The J gene is TRBJ2-3, the V gene TRBV6-5; TRBD2 aligns across 9 bases. Germline CDR1 is MNHEY and CDR2 is SVGAGI. The CDR3 extends over 16 amino acids. The junction had 5 bases not matched to a gene; V was cut back by 3 bases and J by 1 base. The CDR3 nucleotides are TGTGCCAGCAGTTATGAAGCGGGAGGTGGCACAGATACGCAGTATTTT. It encodes CASSYEAGGGTDTQYF.

This clone was recorded once. This rearrangement joins TRBV9 to TRBJ2-5; D gene uncertain. This CDR3 region has 15 residues. V lost 5 bases and J lost 2, with 16 bases in between. Germline lookup yields CDR1 SGDLS and CDR2 YYNGEE. The CDR3 sequence: CASSTSSAAQETQYF. The CDR3 nucleotides read TGTGCCAGCAGTACCTCTTCGGCGGCACAAGAGACCCAGTACTTC.

This clone came up once. The gene calls are TRBV6-1 and TRBJ2-1; D unresolved. The CDR3 sequence is 14 residues long. V was pared by 1 base and J by 0 bases, with 4 bases between. The V gene's germline CDR1 is MNHNS and CDR2 SASEGT. The CDR3 bases are TGTGCCAGCAGTGAAGGAGACTCCTACAATGAGCAGTTCTTC. As protein: CASSEGDSYNEQFF.

The chain joins TRBV7-6 to TRBJ2-7, with a tentative D call TRBD1 (5 bases). CDR3 size: 16 residues. Trimming removed 8 bases from V and 2 bases from J, with 22 bases in between. Germline assignment: CDR1 SGHVS and CDR2 FNYEAQ. In DNA, the CDR3 is TGTGCCAGCTCCCCCGAAGGGGCCTCGATTCCCTACGAGCAGTACTTC. Encoded protein: CASSPEGASIPYEQYF. Based on the CDR3 plus reference TRBV7-6 and TRBJ2-7, the full variable domain is GAGVSQSPRYKVTKRGQDVALRCDPISGHVSLYWYRQALGQGPEFLTYFNYEAQQDKSGLPNDRFSAERPEGSISTLTIQRTEQRDSAMYRCASSPEGASIPYEQYFGPGTRLTVT.

The chain links TRBV6-1 to TRBJ1-1, with TRBD1 as a possible D gene (6 bases). Deletions cut 3 bases from V and 7 bases from J, with 15 bases between. The CDR3 runs 14 residues. In germline, CDR1 is MNHNS, CDR2 SASEGT. In DNA form, the CDR3 reads TGTGCCAGCAGTGATTTACCAGGGGCCGGTGAAGCTTTCTTT. Its protein is CASSDLPGAGEAFF.

V gene TRBV5-1 combines with J gene TRBJ2-5; 11 nucleotides line up with TRBD2. Germline assignment: CDR1 SGHRS and CDR2 YFSETQ. V was clipped by 6 bases and J by 9 bases; unmatched bases: 7. This CDR3 contains 13 residues. Here the CDR3 reads CASISLTSGAQYF. CDR3 DNA sequence: TGCGCCAGCATCTCCCTGACTAGCGGGGCCCAGTACTTC.

The genes are TRBV10-3 and TRBJ2-3; 9 bases fit TRBD2. Germline CDR1 ENHRY, CDR2 SYGVKD. V lost 10 bases, J lost 4 bases, and 9 bases stayed unmatched. This CDR3 region has 14 residues. The CDR3 is CATLTSGGADTQYF. The CDR3 coding sequence is TGTGCCACCCTGACTAGCGGTGGGGCAGATACGCAGTATTTT.

The chain recombines TRBV6-9 with TRBJ2-1; 8 bases fit TRBD1. The CDR3 covers 13 residues. V trimming: 8 bases; J trimming: 7 bases; junction bases outside the gene matches: 7. Germline lookup yields CDR1 MNHGY and CDR2 SVAAGI. The CDR3 DNA reads TGTGCCAGCGAACGGACAGGGAAGAATGAGCAGTTCTTC. As protein: CASERTGKNEQFF.

J is TRBJ1-4 and V is TRBV5-1, with a tentative D call TRBD1 (5 bases). Trimming took 4 bases from V and 6 from J, leaving 10 bases between them. The CDR3 length is 13 residues. The germline gives CDR1 SGHRS, CDR2 YFSETQ. This chain's CDR3 is CASSRGGDEKLFF. The CDR3 nucleotides are TGCGCCAGCAGCCGGGGAGGGGATGAAAAACTGTTTTTT.

This rearrangement joins TRBV4-1 to TRBJ2-3, with 10 nucleotides matching TRBD2. The CDR3 length is 16 residues. Germline loops: CDR1 MGHRA, CDR2 YSYEKL. V lost 0 bases, J lost 4 bases, and 4 bases stayed unmatched. As DNA, the CDR3 is TGCGCCAGCAGCCAAGATGGGCTAGCGGGAGCAGATACGCAGTATTTT. It codes for CASSQDGLAGADTQYF.

The chain is built from TRBV9 and TRBJ1-4, with 9 bases lining up with TRBD1. The V gene's germline CDR1 is SGDLS and CDR2 YYNGEE. With V trimmed by 0 bases and J by 3 bases, 3 bases remained unmatched. The CDR3 runs to 16 residues. For the CDR3, the DNA is TGTGCCAGCAGCGTAGGTGGGACAGGGTCTAATGAAAAACTGTTTTTT. It yields the protein CASSVGGTGSNEKLFF.

J is TRBJ1-4 and V is TRBV7-2; 9 bases line up with TRBD1. Looked up from germline, CDR1 is SGHTA and CDR2 is FQGNSA. V lost 5 bases to trimming and J lost 5 bases; unmatched junction nucleotides: 15. The CDR3 spans 18 residues. The CDR3 loop is CASSPGQGIFYSNEKLFF. DNA of the CDR3: TGTGCCAGCAGCCCGGGACAGGGTATATTCTATTCGAATGAAAAACTGTTTTTT.

The V call is TRBV27, the J call TRBJ1-5; TRBD1 aligns across 8 bases. V shed 6 bases, J shed 2 bases, and the junction held 6 bases outside the gene matches. Germline V gives CDR1 MNHEY, CDR2 SMNVEV (reference sequence). This CDR3 is 15 amino acids long. CDR3 residues: CASSLRGRGNQPQHF. In DNA form, the CDR3 reads TGTGCCAGCAGCCTCAGGGGGCGAGGCAATCAGCCCCAGCATTTT.

The rearrangement joins TRBV27 to TRBJ1-5; D may be TRBD1 (5 bases). Germline V gene lookup returns CDR1 MNHEY and CDR2 SMNVEV (reference sequence). Trimming stripped 7 bases from V and 4 bases from J, with 20 bases between. CDR3 length equals 16 residues. This CDR3 reads CASTLYYPGNNQPQHF. CDR3 DNA: TGTGCCAGCACGCTTTACTACCCAGGGAATAATCAGCCCCAGCATTTT.

The genes are TRBV28 and TRBJ2-5; D perhaps matches TRBD1 (6 bases). CDR3 length: 17 amino acids. Germline CDR1 reads MDHEN; CDR2 reads SYDVKM. Trimming pared 6 bases from V and 0 bases from J, leaving 20 bases between. The chain's CDR3 is CASSHYWDTDYQETQYF. CDR3 bases: TGTGCCAGCAGCCACTATTGGGACACTGATTACCAAGAGACCCAGTACTTC. Supplemented by reference TRBV28 and TRBJ2-5, the full variable domain reads DVKVTQSSRYLVKRTGEKVFLECVQDMDHENMFWYRQDPGLGLRLIYFSYDVKMKEKGDIPEGYSVSREKKERFSLILESASTNQTSMYLCASSHYWDTDYQETQYFGPGTRLLVL.

The gene calls are TRBV11-2 and TRBJ1-2; no clear D gene. This CDR3 has 13 amino acids. Trimming removed 4 bases from V and 4 bases from J, with 10 bases in between. Germline-derived CDR1 and CDR2 are SGHAT and FQNNGV. The CDR3 is CASSYSEGYGYTF. The DNA for the CDR3 is TGTGCCAGCAGCTACTCGGAGGGCTATGGCTACACCTTC. Using reference TRBV11-2 and TRBJ1-2 for the parts outside the CDR3, the full variable domain is EAGVAQSPRYKIIEKRQSVAFWCNPISGHATLYWYQQILGQGPKLLIQFQNNGVVDDSQLPKDRFSAERLKGVDSTLKIQPAKLEDSAVYLCASSYSEGYGYTFGSGTRLTVV.

Details on this clone: The junction differs from germline at one of its ends, possibly a read error. The chain links TRBV7-9 to TRBJ2-5; 7 bases align to TRBD1. The CDR3 extends over 12 amino acids. In germline, CDR1 is SEHNR, CDR2 FQNEAQ (reference sequence). The CDR3 DNA follows: TGTGCCAGCAGTAGGGGGCAGGAAGGGAATGACTTC. Its protein is CASSRGQEGNDF.

This sequence joins TRBV4-1 and TRBJ2-1; perhaps TRBD1 as D (5 bases). Germline V lookup: CDR1 MGHRA, CDR2 YSYEKL. This CDR3 spans 14 amino acids. V gave up 1 base and J gave up 1 base, with 5 bases separating them. The chain's CDR3 is CASSQAGSYNEQFF. The CDR3 DNA is TGCGCCAGCAGCCAAGCAGGGTCCTACAATGAGCAGTTCTTC.

The CDR3: CASSLAPIMGGNEKLFF. The CDR3, as DNA: TGTGCCAGCAGCTTAGCGCCTATTATGGGGGGTAATGAAAAACTGTTTTTT. The genes are TRBV7-6 and TRBJ1-4; possible D gene TRBD1, 5 bases. The germline V and J ends were trimmed by 0 bases and 4 bases, with 15 bases remaining between them. The CDR3 is 17 residues long. In germline, CDR1 is SGHVS, CDR2 FNYEAQ.

The rearrangement uses TRBV11-3 and TRBJ2-1, with a tentative D call TRBD1 (6 bases). The CDR3 runs to 15 residues. V was trimmed by 0 bases and J by 4 bases, leaving 10 bases between them. Germline CDR1 is SGHNT and CDR2 is YENEEA. This CDR3 reads CASSLERGIYNEQFF. For the CDR3, the DNA is TGTGCCAGCAGCTTAGAGAGGGGGATTTACAATGAGCAGTTCTTC. The variable domain in full, completed from reference TRBV11-3 and TRBJ2-1, reads EAGVVQSPRYKIIEKKQPVAFWCNPISGHNTLYWYLQNLGQGPELLIRYENEEAVDDSQLPKDRFSAERLKGVDSTLKIQPAELGDSAVYLCASSLERGIYNEQFFGPGTRLTVL.